A selection of T cell receptor beta chains follows, all from one sample in a study of T cell responses to AZD1222 COVID-19 vaccine. Sequencing used immunoSEQ multiplex PCR; TCRdb keeps in-frame clones, though not all of them. In the table there are 100,000 to 150,000 clones, more than 80% of which are singletons. The sequences come from peripheral blood, collected on day 0 of AZD1222 vaccination. Receptors originate from an adult in good health. The CDR3 runs from the conserved cysteine through the conserved F or W. A D gene is named only where the DNA matches it firmly. Clone size is not always given. Where it is, it says once, few, many or a class for expanded clones.

>-|TRBJ2-7|TRBV7-3|TRBD1
TGTGCCAGCAGCTTAACTCCGGACAGGCGTGGCGAGCAGTACTTC
CASSLTPDRRGEQYF
>-|TRBJ2-7|TRBV28|-
TGTGCCAGCAGTTTATGGGCAGGGAGCACTTCCTACGAGCAGTACTTC
CASSLWAGSTSYEQYF
>-|TRBJ2-6|TRBV28|TRBD1
TGTGCCAGCAGTCCATCGGGACAGGGGGATGGGGCCAACGTCCTGACTTTC
CASSPSGQGDGANVLTF
>-|TRBJ1-2|TRBV2|-
TGTGCCAGCAGTGAAGGAGCAGGACTAAGGGCTCGTTATGGCTACACCTTC
CASSEGAGLRARYGYTF
>-|TRBJ1-4|TRBV9|-
TGTGCCAGCAGCGTAGGGGGGGCCTTACATGAAAAACTGTTTTTT
CASSVGGALHEKLFF
>once|TRBJ2-1|TRBV11-2|-
TGTGCCAGCAGCTTAGCAGGGGCCCCCTCCAATGAGCAGTTCTTC
CASSLAGAPSNEQFF
>-|TRBJ1-4|TRBV27|-
TGTGCCAGCAGTCCAACAACAGGACAATTTAATGAAAAACTGTTTTTT
CASSPTTGQFNEKLFF
>-|TRBJ2-3|TRBV9|-
TGTGCCAGCAGCGTAGAAGAGGGTACAGATACGCAGTATTTT
CASSVEEGTDTQYF
>-|TRBJ2-3|TRBV19|-
TGTGCCAGTCTTTTGGGAGATACGCAGTATTTT
CASLLGDTQYF
>-|TRBJ2-7|TRBV21-1|-
TGTGCCAGCAGCACCCGCTCAGGAGGACCAATCCGTTCCCTATCCTACGAGCAGTACTTC
CASSTRSGGPIRSLSYEQYF